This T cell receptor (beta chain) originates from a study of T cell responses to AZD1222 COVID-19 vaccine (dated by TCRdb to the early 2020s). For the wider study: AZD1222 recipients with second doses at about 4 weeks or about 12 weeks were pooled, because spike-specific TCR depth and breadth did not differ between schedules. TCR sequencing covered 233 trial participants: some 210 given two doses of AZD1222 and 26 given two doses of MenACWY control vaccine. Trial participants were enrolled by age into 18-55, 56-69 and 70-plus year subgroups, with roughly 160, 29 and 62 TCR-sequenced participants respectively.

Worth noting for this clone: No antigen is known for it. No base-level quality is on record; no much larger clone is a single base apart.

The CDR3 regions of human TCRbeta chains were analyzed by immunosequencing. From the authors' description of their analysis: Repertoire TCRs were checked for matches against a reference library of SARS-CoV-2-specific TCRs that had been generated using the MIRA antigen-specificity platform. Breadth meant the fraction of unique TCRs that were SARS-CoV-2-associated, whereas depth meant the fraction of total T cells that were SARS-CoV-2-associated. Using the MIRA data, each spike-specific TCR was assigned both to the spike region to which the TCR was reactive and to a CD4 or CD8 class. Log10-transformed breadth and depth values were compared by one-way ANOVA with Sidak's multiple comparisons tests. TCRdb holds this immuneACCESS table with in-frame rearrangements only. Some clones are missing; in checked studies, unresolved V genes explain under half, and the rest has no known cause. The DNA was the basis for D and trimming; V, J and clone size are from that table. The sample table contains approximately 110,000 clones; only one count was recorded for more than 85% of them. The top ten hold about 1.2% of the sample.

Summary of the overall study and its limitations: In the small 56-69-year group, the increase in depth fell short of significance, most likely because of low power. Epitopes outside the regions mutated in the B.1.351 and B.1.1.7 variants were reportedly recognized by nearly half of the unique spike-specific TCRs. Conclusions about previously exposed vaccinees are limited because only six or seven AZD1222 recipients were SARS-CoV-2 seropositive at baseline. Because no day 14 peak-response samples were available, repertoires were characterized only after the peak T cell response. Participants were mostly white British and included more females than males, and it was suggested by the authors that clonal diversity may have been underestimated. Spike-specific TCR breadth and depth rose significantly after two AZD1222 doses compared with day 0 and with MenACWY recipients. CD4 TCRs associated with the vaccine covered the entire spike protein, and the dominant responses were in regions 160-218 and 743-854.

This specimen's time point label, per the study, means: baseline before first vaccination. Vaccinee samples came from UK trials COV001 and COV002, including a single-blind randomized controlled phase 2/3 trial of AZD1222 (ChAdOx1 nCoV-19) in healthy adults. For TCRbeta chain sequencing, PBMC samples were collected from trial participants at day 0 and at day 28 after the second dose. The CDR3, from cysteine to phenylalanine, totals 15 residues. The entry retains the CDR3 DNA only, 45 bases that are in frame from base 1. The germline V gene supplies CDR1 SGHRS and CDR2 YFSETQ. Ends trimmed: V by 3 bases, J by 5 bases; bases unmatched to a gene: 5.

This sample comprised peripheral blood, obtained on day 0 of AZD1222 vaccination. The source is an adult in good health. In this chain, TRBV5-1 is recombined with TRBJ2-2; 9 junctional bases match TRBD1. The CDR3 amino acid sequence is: CASSWATGGTGELFF. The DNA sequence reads TGCGCCAGCAGCTGGGCGACAGGGGGGACCGGGGAGCTGTTTTTT.